This TCR beta chain was sequenced in a study of T-cell memory formation after mild COVID-19. V was cut by 0 bases and J by 0 bases, with 8 bases left in between. The CDR3 covers 15 residues. The V gene's germline CDR1 is MNHEY and CDR2 SVGAGI. Sample barcodes and UMIs were carried by the TCR alpha and TCR beta cDNA libraries that 5'RACE generated with constant-segment primers. TCRdb processed the 5' RACE reads anew with MiXCR; each CDR3 protein has one entry. The sample records about 200,000 distinct CDR3 sequences, approximately 16% being singletons. This clonotype was detected many times. This sequence originates from an adult woman who had mild COVID-19 (a few samples of this study predate the infection). Cell type and time point are not known. Sequencing was performed on PBMCs or a T cell subset sorted from them (not recorded which). The chain couples TRBV6-5 to TRBJ1-1, with TRBD1 as a possible D gene (5 bases). The CDR3 is CASSYSSGLNTEAFF. DNA of the CDR3: TGTGCCAGCAGTTACTCCTCGGGGCTGAACACTGAAGCTTTCTTT.